A selection of T cell receptor beta chains follows, all from one sample in a study of molecular identifiers for immune sequencing clone quantification. TCRdb passed the PCR reads through MiXCR, listing each CDR3 protein once. Among approximately 500,000 distinct CDR3 sequences, over 20% were seen once, and the ten largest hold approximately 0.8%. Sequenced input: naive CD8+ T cells from blood, with Jurkat cell RNA spiked in. The receptor source for this set is a human donor in good health. Some libraries in this study had Jurkat cell RNA spiked in. Each CDR3 is given with its conserved first and last residue. The order of the fields is V gene, J gene, CDR3 protein.

>TRBV28|TRBJ2-5
CASSTSFRESQETQYF
>TRBV19|TRBJ1-4
CASSPFEGEFGKLVF
>TRBV24-1|TRBJ2-1
CATSDWDPRSKFF
>TRBV7-9|TRBJ2-5
CASSLVMESGGRETQYF
>TRBV29-1|TRBJ2-3
CSVATSGDSDTQYF
>TRBV2|TRBJ2-7
CASREGTSGHYEQYF
>TRBV6-1|TRBJ1-1
CASSAPWGGGDTEAFF
>TRBV28|TRBJ1-5
CASRTLPPQNQPQHF
>TRBV7-9|TRBJ1-1
CASSPKTATTEAFF
>TRBV4-1|TRBJ2-7
CASSHAVEGYEQYF
>TRBV11-2|TRBJ2-2
CASSSGRGSTGELFF
>TRBV7-9|TRBJ2-5
CASSLMVTAQYF
>TRBV11-2|TRBJ1-2
CASSSPLTASLFGYTF
>TRBV2|TRBJ2-1
CASSEGVSGLYNEQFF
>TRBV18|TRBJ2-5
CASSPEAGARGETQYF
>TRBV20-1|TRBJ2-7
CSASHGTHPYEQYF
>TRBV7-9|TRBJ1-6
CASSPLAGFEPLHF
>TRBV28|TRBJ1-3
CASSLRTAGNTIYF
>TRBV6-2/TRBV6-3|TRBJ2-5
CASSFHDEAQETQYF
>TRBV20-1|TRBJ2-7
CSARNSYEQYF
>TRBV27|TRBJ2-3
CASRAVGTDTQYF
>TRBV9|TRBJ2-2
CASSTGTSGIGGELFF
>TRBV11-2|TRBJ1-1
CASSKDRGDTEAFF
>TRBV6-4|TRBJ2-1
CASSDGAGGAGGEQFF
>TRBV27|TRBJ2-1
CASSYRVGGINEQFF
>TRBV29-1|TRBJ2-7
CSVRSSSYEQYF
>TRBV7-6|TRBJ2-3
CASSGVATDTQYF
>TRBV29-1|TRBJ2-2
CSVEVPTGGNTGELFF
>TRBV10-3|TRBJ2-1
CAISVLLSSEPPYNEQFF
>TRBV30|TRBJ2-1
CAWRGLGAPGYEQFF
>TRBV27|TRBJ2-3
CASSLRLVAEQYF
>TRBV15|TRBJ2-7
CATSSQLKYGRHNYEQYF
>TRBV27|TRBJ2-1
CASSLRASSYNEQFF
>TRBV5-4|TRBJ1-4
CASSSTDFLNEKLFF
>TRBV10-2|TRBJ2-3
CASSLLQDTQYF
>TRBV4-2|TRBJ1-2
CASSQDPTDYGYTF
>TRBV18|TRBJ2-5
CASSRDPSGSGETQYF
>TRBV7-9|TRBJ2-1
CASSLVIDNEQFF
>TRBV13|TRBJ2-7
CASSNTLSSYEQYF
>TRBV19|TRBJ1-1
CTSSIWDTEAFF
>TRBV6-5|TRBJ2-5
CASSYWTSGKETQYF
>TRBV5-1|TRBJ2-5
CASGSQETQYF
>TRBV19|TRBJ1-6
CASSIAANPNSPLHF
>TRBV20-1|TRBJ2-1
CSATGLRNPYNEQFF
>TRBV4-1|TRBJ1-2
CASSQQGTYGYTF
>TRBV4-1|TRBJ2-2
CASSQGLAGGPGELFF
>TRBV29-1|TRBJ2-7
CSARDMKLYEQYF
>TRBV20-1|TRBJ2-3
CSARGQPTSTDTQYF
>TRBV7-2|TRBJ2-7
CASSLRTSGALTYEQYF
>TRBV4-3|TRBJ2-7
CASSQVPDSALEQYF
>TRBV20-1|TRBJ2-7
CSARGYSGNSYEQYF
>TRBV27|TRBJ1-6
CASSLKGSSSPLHF
>TRBV20-1|TRBJ2-3
CSARDGSPRFTSTDTQYF
>TRBV6-5|TRBJ1-5
CASSQFRESNQPQHF
>TRBV7-7|TRBJ2-7
CASSYGLGAYEQYF